This entry lists 23 T cell receptor beta chains sequenced from one sample in a study of cytomegalovirus exposure and HLA in healthy donors. The PCR employed 60 Vbeta primers together with 13 Jbeta primers. Sequenced by immunoSEQ multiplex PCR; TCRdb stores in-frame clones only, minus some. Altogether about 98,000 clones are present, more than 60% being singletons, with the ten largest covering about 2.5%. Sequencing was performed on PBMCs. These receptor sequences come from a man aged 50 to 59 in good health and CMV-seronegative.

The chain carries TRBV14 and TRBJ2-7; 7 nucleotides agree with TRBD1. Germline trimming cut 3 bases from V and 9 bases from J; bases unmatched to any gene: 8. This CDR3 contains 13 residues. From germline, CDR1 is SGHDN and CDR2 FVKESK. CDR3: CASSQAVQGPQYF. In DNA, the CDR3 is TGTGCCAGCAGCCAGGCGGTACAGGGGCCGCAGTACTTC.

This chain uses TRBV30 with TRBJ1-3; D is possibly TRBD1 (6 bases). There are 12 residues in the CDR3. Germline V gene sequence: CDR1 GTSNPN, CDR2 SVGIG (reference sequence). CDR3 coding DNA: TGTGCACAGGACAGCTCTGGAAACACCATATATTTT. This translates into CAQDSSGNTIYF.

The count of this clone is one. The chain is built from TRBV11-1 and TRBJ2-1, with 8 bases lining up with TRBD2. This CDR3 contains 18 residues. Germline V gene sequence: CDR1 SGHAT, CDR2 FQDESV (reference sequence). V was clipped by 5 bases and J by 6 bases; unmatched bases: 18. This chain's CDR3 is CASSHPTISGTVRNEQFF. The CDR3 nucleotides are TGTGCCAGCAGCCATCCAACGATTAGCGGGACCGTGCGCAATGAGCAGTTCTTC.

This clone was counted only a few times. V gene TRBV29-1 combines with J gene TRBJ2-1, with D tentatively TRBD1 (6 bases). CDR3 size: 12 residues. The V and J ends lost 3 bases and 13 bases respectively, with 16 bases between them. Germline assignment: CDR1 SQVTM and CDR2 ANQGSEA. The CDR3 nucleotides read TGCAGCGTTGATGAGCATAAGGGGGTACAGTTCTTC. This encodes CSVDEHKGVQFF.

The rearrangement joins TRBV7-9 to TRBJ2-2, with TRBD1 matching 10 bases. CDR1 is SEHNR, CDR2 FQNEAQ, per germline (reference sequence). CDR3 length: 15 amino acids. Losses at the gene ends were 5 bases for V and 14 bases for J; bases not matched to a gene: 14. The CDR3 bases are TGTGCCAGCAGCGTCCACCCAAAGGACAGGGGGTTACTGTTTTTT. Translated: CASSVHPKDRGLLFF.

V is TRBV18 and J is TRBJ2-5, with TRBD2 as a possible D gene (6 bases). Trimming took 2 bases from V and 7 from J, leaving 11 bases between them. CDR1 and CDR2 (germline): KGHSH, LQKENI. The CDR3 is 13 amino acids. CDR3 in DNA: TGTGCCAGCTCACCAAGCGGAGGGTCGACCCAGTACTTC. As protein: CASSPSGGSTQYF.

A few counts support this clone. The chain employs TRBV19 and TRBJ1-2; D gene unclear. Trimming pared 5 bases from V and 4 bases from J, leaving 20 bases between. The CDR3 contains 16 residues. Germline loops: CDR1 LNHDA, CDR2 SQIVND (reference sequence). The CDR3 nucleotides are TGTGCCAGTAGTCCCTCGGGTTCGAGACGTAGCTATGGCTACACCTTC. Translated: CASSPSGSRRSYGYTF.

This clone showed up just a few times. The chain uses TRBV6-6 and TRBJ2-1; 7 bases fit TRBD2. This CDR3 has 16 amino acids. CDR1 and CDR2 from the germline V gene are MNHNY and SVGAGI (reference sequence). V lost 3 bases and J lost 8; bases outside the gene matches: 13. The CDR3 protein is CASSYEESGIGHEQFF. The CDR3 DNA is TGTGCCAGCAGTTATGAGGAAAGCGGGATTGGGCATGAGCAGTTCTTC.

This chain joins TRBV18 and TRBJ2-6, with D perhaps matching TRBD1 (5 bases). The V end was cut by 2 bases, the J end by 1 base, with 6 bases between. The CDR3 loop spans 15 amino acids. Germline V gene data show CDR1 as KGHSH and CDR2 as LQKENI. The CDR3 sequence: CASSPSGSGANVLTF. Here the CDR3 DNA reads TGTGCCAGCTCACCATCAGGGTCTGGGGCCAACGTCCTGACTTTC.

The rearrangement joins TRBV2 to TRBJ2-7, with D possibly TRBD1 on 6 matching bases. The CDR3 sequence is 16 residues long. The V gene lost 5 bases and the J gene lost 3 bases, with 20 bases spanning the gap. The germline gives CDR1 SNHLY, CDR2 FYNNEI. The CDR3 nucleotides are TGTGCCAGCAGTCTTAAGGGGGACCGAGATCTCTACGAGCAGTACTTC. Protein: CASSLKGDRDLYEQYF.

This chain connects TRBV7-9 to TRBJ2-7, with TRBD2 as a possible D gene (5 bases). CDR3 length: 12 amino acids. The V gene's germline CDR1 is SEHNR and CDR2 FQNEAQ (reference sequence). V shed 5 bases and J shed 4 bases, with 9 bases lying between them. The CDR3 nucleotides read TGTGCCAGCAGCGTACGGGAATACGAGCAGTACTTC. Residues: CASSVREYEQYF.

This clone occurred once. The chain couples TRBV7-2 to TRBJ1-5; no clear D. This CDR3 is 12 amino acids long. V was cut by 2 bases and J by 3 bases, with 2 bases left in between. Per the germline V gene, CDR1 is SGHTA and CDR2 is FQGNSA. CDR3 nucleotides: TGTGCCAGCAGCTTATACAATCAGCCCCAGCATTTT. Translated: CASSLYNQPQHF.

V and J are TRBV5-6 and TRBJ2-3; 14 bases agree with TRBD2. V dropped 4 bases and J dropped 4; count of bases not matched to a gene: 8. Germline V lookup: CDR1 SGHDT, CDR2 YYEEEE. The CDR3 spans 17 residues. CDR3 DNA: TGTGCCAGCAGCCAAAACCCGGGACTAGCGGGAGCAGATACGCAGTATTTT. This encodes CASSQNPGLAGADTQYF.

This clone has more than one count but fewer than ten. Compared with germline, one end of the junction differs, possibly owing to a read error. The V gene is TRBV7-9, the J gene TRBJ1-2; no clear D gene. Looked up from germline, CDR1 is SEHNR and CDR2 is FQNEAQ (reference sequence). This CDR3 comprises 12 residues. For the CDR3, the DNA is TGTTCCAGCAGCTTACAGCGGAGTGGCTACACCTTC. Residues: CSSSLQRSGYTF.

This chain links TRBV30 with TRBJ1-1; TRBD1 agrees at 7 bases. Germline V lookup: CDR1 GTSNPN, CDR2 SVGIG (reference sequence). With V trimmed by 2 bases and J by 6 bases, 12 bases remained unmatched. CDR3 length: 15 amino acids. DNA for the CDR3: TGTGCCTGGAGTTGGTATACAGGGGAAGGTGCTGAAGCTTTCTTT. It specifies CAWSWYTGEGAEAFF.

The chain combines TRBV10-1 with TRBJ2-7; 9 nucleotides agree with TRBD1. Germline V lookup: CDR1 WNHNN, CDR2 SYGVQD (reference sequence). This CDR3 is 14 amino acids long. The V segment lost 6 bases and the J segment 0 bases; nucleotides outside the gene matches: 3. This CDR3 reads CASSRDRASYEQYF. In DNA, the CDR3 is TGCGCCAGCAGCCGGGACAGGGCCTCCTACGAGCAGTACTTC.

J is TRBJ1-1 and V is TRBV7-9, with a possible D match to TRBD1 (6 bases). Germline-derived CDR1 and CDR2 are SEHNR and FQNEAQ (reference sequence). Trimming pared 5 bases from V and 0 bases from J, leaving 16 bases between. There are 16 residues in the CDR3. CDR3 sequence: CASSVGTLYMNTEAFF. The CDR3 nucleotides read TGTGCCAGCAGCGTGGGGACATTATACATGAACACTGAAGCTTTCTTT. The full variable domain, in which reference TRBV7-9 and TRBJ1-1 provide the parts outside the CDR3, is DTGVSQNPRHKITKRGQNVTFRCDPISEHNRLYWYRQTLGQGPEFLTYFQNEAQLEKSRLLSDRFSAERPKGSFSTLEIQRTEQGDSAMYLCASSVGTLYMNTEAFFGQGTRLTVV.

The V gene is TRBV5-4, the J gene TRBJ1-1, with a tentative D call TRBD1 (6 bases). Germline V gene lookup returns CDR1 SGHNT and CDR2 YYREEE (reference sequence). V was cut by 4 bases and J by 0 bases, with 10 bases left in between. The CDR3 has 14 amino acids. CDR3 in amino acids: CASSPDSMNTEAFF. The DNA of the CDR3 is TGTGCCAGCAGCCCGGACAGCATGAACACTGAAGCTTTCTTT.

The DNA of the CDR3 is TGTGCCAGCAGTGATCGGGGGGGACGCACTGAAGCTTTCTTT. This sequence encodes CASSDRGGRTEAFF. This chain joins TRBV2 and TRBJ1-1, with TRBD1 as a possible D gene (5 bases). The CDR3 contains 14 residues. Germline CDR1 SNHLY, CDR2 FYNNEI. V lost 3 bases and J 4 bases, leaving 12 bases between the germline ends.

Only a few counts were recorded for this clone. The chain is built from TRBV5-1 and TRBJ2-3, with 9 nucleotides matching TRBD1. The junction had 9 bases not matched to a gene; V was cut back by 4 bases and J by 3 bases. The CDR3 runs 16 residues. Germline CDR1 SGHRS, CDR2 YFSETQ. CDR3 region: CASSPYRQGETDTQYF. In DNA, the CDR3 is TGCGCCAGCAGCCCCTATCGACAGGGGGAGACAGATACGCAGTATTTT.

This clone has just a few counts. V usage is TRBV4-1 and J usage is TRBJ2-5; D is possibly TRBD2 (5 bases). Trimming pared 3 bases from V and 2 bases from J, leaving 16 bases between. The CDR3 runs to 16 residues. Germline V gene lookup returns CDR1 MGHRA and CDR2 YSYEKL. The CDR3 reads CASSHGRASRQETQYF. DNA of the CDR3: TGCGCCAGCAGCCATGGCCGGGCTAGCCGTCAAGAGACCCAGTACTTC.

This chain joins TRBV6-5 and TRBJ1-1, with 7 positions matching TRBD1. Trimming removed 2 bases from V and 3 bases from J; junction bases left unmatched: 6. CDR3 length equals 15 residues. CDR1 and CDR2 from the germline V gene are MNHEY and SVGAGI. The CDR3 region is CASSYDPTGYTEAFF. The CDR3 bases are TGTGCCAGCAGTTACGATCCGACAGGGTACACTGAAGCTTTCTTT.

The J gene is TRBJ2-5, the V gene TRBV2; TRBD2 aligns across 10 bases. The CDR3 has 17 residues. The trim removed 5 bases at V and 4 bases at J, leaving 13 bases unmatched. Germline-derived CDR1 and CDR2 are SNHLY and FYNNEI. CDR3 sequence reads: CASSSENIAGGGETQYF. Written as DNA, the CDR3 is TGTGCCAGCAGTTCCGAAAATATAGCGGGGGGTGGAGAGACCCAGTACTTC. The full variable domain, rest sourced from reference TRBV2 and TRBJ2-5, is EPEVTQTPSHQVTQMGQEVILRCVPISNHLYFYWYRQILGQKVEFLVSFYNNEISEKSEIFDDQFSVERPDGSNFTLKIRSTKLEDSAMYFCASSSENIAGGGETQYFGPGTRLLVL.